This entry lists 30 T cell receptor beta chains sequenced from one sample in a study of blood T cell repertoires in COVID-19. Sequencing used immunoSEQ multiplex PCR; TCRdb keeps in-frame clones, though not all of them. The sample lists some 380,000 clones; about 89% were seen once. The sequenced sample was PBMCs or T cells enriched from blood (not recorded which). These receptors were collected from a man younger than 45 who had recovered from COVID-19.

The chain has TRBV7-6 and TRBJ1-5; TRBD1 might be the D (6 bases). The V and J ends lost 6 bases and 3 bases respectively, with 12 bases between them. Germline V gene lookup returns CDR1 SGHVS and CDR2 FNYEAQ. There are 14 residues in the CDR3. As DNA, the CDR3 is TGTGCCAGCAGTCCAGACAGGTACAATCAGCCCCAGCATTTT. Its translation is CASSPDRYNQPQHF. Based on the CDR3 plus reference TRBV7-6 and TRBJ1-5, the full variable domain is GAGVSQSPRYKVTKRGQDVALRCDPISGHVSLYWYRQALGQGPEFLTYFNYEAQQDKSGLPNDRFSAERPEGSISTLTIQRTEQRDSAMYRCASSPDRYNQPQHFGDGTRLSIL.

The rearrangement links TRBV6-1 to TRBJ1-2; no firm D call. CDR3 size: 14 residues. The V end lost 2 bases, the J end lost 7 bases, and 14 bases lay between the germline ends. The V gene's germline CDR1 is MNHNS and CDR2 SASEGT. The CDR3 bases are TGTGCCAGCAGTGAAAATAAGGTTCGGAGTGGCTACACCTTC. Translation: CASSENKVRSGYTF.

The rearrangement joins TRBV12-3 or TRBV12-4 to TRBJ2-7; 8 bases line up with TRBD2. The CDR3 is 12 residues long. The V gene end was trimmed by 6 bases and the J gene end by 6 bases; junction bases not matched to a gene: 4. CDR3 region: CASSGGGPEQYF. CDR3 nucleotides: TGTGCCAGCAGCGGCGGGGGGCCCGAGCAGTACTTC.

The rearrangement joins TRBV6-6 to TRBJ2-2; possible D gene TRBD2, 6 bases. Deletions cut 4 bases from V and 6 bases from J, with 12 bases between. The CDR3 totals 14 residues. Germline CDR1 MNHNY, CDR2 SVGAGI (reference sequence). CDR3 in DNA: TGTGCCAGCAGTTTGGGGGGATCTTCCGGGGAGCTGTTTTTT. It yields the protein CASSLGGSSGELFF.

This chain joins TRBV18 and TRBJ2-7, with no clear D. Germline V gene data show CDR1 as KGHSH and CDR2 as LQKENI. The CDR3 extends over 15 amino acids. V was clipped by 0 bases and J by 2 bases, with 11 bases between them. The CDR3 DNA is TGTGCCAGCTCACCACCGAACGGTATCGCCTACGAGCAGTACTTC. Translated, it gives CASSPPNGIAYEQYF.

The rearrangement links TRBV9 to TRBJ1-4, with TRBD1 identical over 7 bases. CDR3 length: 14 amino acids. Germline V lookup: CDR1 SGDLS, CDR2 YYNGEE. V dropped 4 bases and J dropped 5; count of bases not matched to a gene: 5. CDR3: CASSKGTANEKLFF. CDR3 DNA sequence: TGTGCCAGCAGCAAAGGGACAGCAAATGAAAAACTGTTTTTT.

This chain connects TRBV7-2 to TRBJ2-7; no definite D call. This CDR3 contains 12 residues. V lost 6 bases and J 6 bases, leaving 12 bases between the germline ends. CDR1 SGHTA and CDR2 FQGNSA come from the germline V gene. This CDR3 reads CASSLDTTEQYF. The CDR3 region has the DNA TGTGCCAGCAGTCTGGATACTACCGAGCAGTACTTC.

V usage is TRBV2 and J usage is TRBJ2-5, with D perhaps TRBD1 (6 bases). The germline gives CDR1 SNHLY, CDR2 FYNNEI. The CDR3 consists of 12 residues. The CDR3 DNA sequence: TGTGCGGGGGCGTGGGCTCGGGAGACCCAGTACTTC. Translation: CAGAWARETQYF.

A word on this clone: Other DNA sequences from this sample encode an identical CDR3 as well. The chain couples TRBV30 to TRBJ1-5; D may be TRBD1 (5 bases). Trimming removed 2 bases from V and 2 bases from J, with 7 bases in between. This CDR3 contains 13 residues. The germline CDR1 and CDR2 sequences are GTSNPN and SVGIG (reference sequence). Here the CDR3 reads CAWSMTGNQPQHF. In DNA, the CDR3 is TGTGCCTGGAGTATGACAGGCAATCAGCCCCAGCATTTT.

This clone came up once. The CDR3 protein is CASNLRTGGTGELFF. The CDR3 DNA reads TGTGCCAGCAACCTACGTACAGGGGGGACCGGGGAGCTGTTTTTT. The rearrangement uses TRBV5-5 and TRBJ2-2; 8 nucleotides line up with TRBD1. CDR1 is SGHKS, CDR2 YYEKEE, per germline (reference sequence). With 6 bases clipped from V and 5 bases from J, the junction kept 9 bases outside the gene matches. The CDR3 is 15 amino acids.

This clone turned up a few times. V usage is TRBV6-2 or TRBV6-3 and J usage is TRBJ2-1; TRBD2 aligns across 12 bases. The trim removed 6 bases at V and 1 base at J, leaving 4 bases unmatched. In germline, CDR1 is MNHEY, CDR2 SVGEGT. CDR3 length: 16 amino acids. The CDR3, as DNA: TGTGCCAGCAGCCACGGACTAGCGGGGTCCTACAATGAGCAGTTCTTC. Amino acid sequence: CASSHGLAGSYNEQFF.

This rearrangement joins TRBV4-1 to TRBJ2-3; 8 positions agree with TRBD2. Germline trimming cut 2 bases from V and 1 base from J; bases unmatched to any gene: 11. The germline gives CDR1 MGHRA, CDR2 YSYEKL. The CDR3 covers 18 residues. The CDR3 DNA sequence: TGCGCCAGCAGCCAAAGCCCCCTCGGTAGCGGGGGCACAGATACGCAGTATTTT. This encodes CASSQSPLGSGGTDTQYF.

The chain recombines TRBV19 with TRBJ2-1; D gene ambiguous. Deletions cut 3 bases from V and 1 base from J, with 10 bases between. Germline-derived CDR1 and CDR2 are LNHDA and SQIVND (reference sequence). The CDR3 totals 15 residues. The DNA for the CDR3 is TGTGCCAGTAGTATTACCCAGGCGTCCTACAATGAGCAGTTCTTC. Residues: CASSITQASYNEQFF.

The J gene is TRBJ1-3, the V gene TRBV30; perhaps TRBD1 as D (5 bases). In germline, CDR1 is GTSNPN, CDR2 SVGIG (reference sequence). The CDR3 runs 16 residues. Trimming left V 2 bases short and J 4 bases short, with 18 bases between. CDR3 loop: CAWSPGVSLSGNTIYF. CDR3 nucleotide sequence: TGTGCCTGGAGTCCGGGGGTATCTCTTTCCGGAAACACCATATATTTT.

The J gene is TRBJ2-7, the V gene TRBV6-6; 8 bases fit TRBD1. The CDR3 has 15 residues. The V segment lost 5 bases and the J segment 6 bases; nucleotides outside the gene matches: 12. CDR1 and CDR2 (germline): MNHNY, SVGAGI (reference sequence). CDR3 loop: CASSTIGQGAGEQYF. The CDR3 nucleotides read TGTGCCAGCAGTACAATCGGACAGGGAGCGGGCGAGCAGTACTTC.

The CDR3 region has the DNA TGCGCCAGCAGCGACAGGGCTACGTTGGACTATGGCTACACCTTC. Its translation is CASSDRATLDYGYTF. The rearrangement joins TRBV5-1 to TRBJ1-2, with 7 nucleotides matching TRBD1. Trimming took 4 bases from V and 3 from J; bases not matched to a gene: 9. CDR1 is SGHRS and CDR2 is YFSETQ in the germline V gene. The CDR3 is 15 amino acids.

The J gene is TRBJ2-3, the V gene TRBV5-1, with 8 positions matching TRBD1. The CDR3 consists of 15 residues. The V gene's germline CDR1 is SGHRS and CDR2 YFSETQ. The ends lost 7 bases at V and 0 bases at J; junction bases unmatched: 7. The CDR3 loop is CASFPGQASTDTQYF. CDR3 nucleotide sequence: TGCGCCAGCTTTCCGGGACAGGCAAGCACAGATACGCAGTATTTT. Complete variable domain (other parts from reference TRBV5-1 and TRBJ2-3): KAGVTQTPRYLIKTRGQQVTLSCSPISGHRSVSWYQQTPGQGLQFLFEYFSETQRNKGNFPGRFSGRQFSNSRSEMNVSTLELGDSALYLCASFPGQASTDTQYFGPGTRLTVL.

This chain uses TRBV7-2 with TRBJ1-5, with TRBD1 as a possible D gene (6 bases). V was trimmed by 1 base and J by 3 bases, leaving 13 bases between them. Germline values: CDR1 SGHTA, CDR2 FQGNSA. This CDR3 is built from 16 residues. The CDR3 DNA is TGTGCCAGCAGCTTAGAGCGACAGGCCTTCAATCAGCCCCAGCATTTT. Translated, it gives CASSLERQAFNQPQHF.

The V call is TRBV3-1 (or the pseudogene TRBV3-2), the J call TRBJ1-1; D might be TRBD1 (5 bases). V was clipped by 2 bases and J by 5 bases, with 15 bases between them. CDR1 is LGHDT, CDR2 YNNKEL, per germline (reference sequence). The CDR3 is 15 residues long. The CDR3: CASSQQGGLGTEAFF. CDR3 DNA sequence: TGTGCCAGCAGCCAACAGGGAGGCCTGGGGACTGAAGCTTTCTTT.

The chain uses TRBV6-5 and TRBJ2-7, with D unresolved. Trimming stripped 7 bases from V and 2 bases from J, with 9 bases between. This CDR3 is 12 amino acids long. CDR1 and CDR2 from the germline V gene are MNHEY and SVGAGI. Here the CDR3 reads CASTQATYEQYF. The CDR3 DNA sequence: TGTGCCAGCACCCAGGCCACCTACGAGCAGTACTTC.

This clone was counted only a few times. The chain carries TRBV7-9 and TRBJ1-1; D not resolved. Germline CDR1 is SEHNR and CDR2 is FQNEAQ (reference sequence). Between the trimmed V and J ends, which lost 2 bases and 3 bases, there was a span of 10 bases. The CDR3 is 14 residues long. The CDR3 loop is CASSLTGLDTEAFF. CDR3 coding DNA: TGTGCCAGCAGCTTAACGGGTCTGGACACTGAAGCTTTCTTT.

This rearrangement joins TRBV24-1 to TRBJ1-1, with TRBD1 matching over 7 bases. The CDR3 consists of 14 residues. After removal of 9 bases from V and 7 bases from J, the junction contained 13 bases not matched to a gene. Germline-derived CDR1 and CDR2 are KGHDR and SFDVKD. The CDR3 nucleotides read TGTGCCACCGATACGACAGGGACACCGGTTGAAGCTTTCTTT. This sequence encodes CATDTTGTPVEAFF.

The rearrangement links TRBV7-2 to TRBJ2-1; a possible D gene is TRBD1 (6 bases). This CDR3 has 16 residues. With 3 bases removed from V and 7 bases from J, the gap between germline ends came to 19 bases. Germline V gene lookup returns CDR1 SGHTA and CDR2 FQGNSA. DNA for the CDR3: TGTGCCAGCAGCTTGAGACCGGGTCCCCAGGGGAATGAGCAGTTCTTC. Its translation: CASSLRPGPQGNEQFF.

This clone was detected once. This chain joins TRBV6-1 and TRBJ2-2, with D uncertain. The CDR3 is 14 residues long. V lost 1 base and J lost 4, with 7 bases in between. Germline assignment: CDR1 MNHNS and CDR2 SASEGT. The chain's CDR3 is CASSEGGVTGELFF. Written as DNA, the CDR3 is TGTGCCAGCAGTGAAGGAGGAGTCACCGGGGAGCTGTTTTTT.

The chain has TRBV18 and TRBJ1-2; 7 bases are a match to TRBD1. CDR3 length: 16 amino acids. The V gene end was trimmed by 6 bases and the J gene end by 1 base; junction bases not matched to a gene: 11. Germline V lookup: CDR1 KGHSH, CDR2 LQKENI. CDR3 in DNA: TGTGCCAGCTCGCCTCTTCCCGGGACAGATAACTATGGCTACACCTTC. Its protein product is CASSPLPGTDNYGYTF.

The chain recombines TRBV19 with TRBJ2-7; 8 nucleotides match TRBD2. Per the germline V gene, CDR1 is LNHDA and CDR2 is SQIVND (reference sequence). Trimming removed 11 bases from V and 5 bases from J; junction bases left unmatched: 8. The CDR3 extends over 12 amino acids. CDR3 coding DNA: TGTGCCGCCGGGGGGGTTTTTGACGAGCAGTACTTC. Its translation is CAAGGVFDEQYF.

The CDR3, as DNA: TGTGCCAGCAGCTTCGGGGGGGCTGTGAACACTGAAGCTTTCTTT. Amino acid sequence: CASSFGGAVNTEAFF. The rearrangement joins TRBV7-2 to TRBJ1-1; tentative D call: TRBD1 (6 bases). Looked up from germline, CDR1 is SGHTA and CDR2 is FQGNSA. CDR3 length: 15 amino acids. V was shortened by 3 bases and J by 0 bases, with 11 bases between the two germline ends. The whole variable domain, remainder taken from reference TRBV7-2 and TRBJ1-1, is GAGVSQSPSNKVTEKGKDVELRCDPISGHTALYWYRQSLGQGLEFLIYFQGNSAPDKSGLPSDRFSAERTGGSVSTLTIQRTQQEDSAVYLCASSFGGAVNTEAFFGQGTRLTVV.

The chain has TRBV28 and TRBJ2-2; 9 bases agree with TRBD1. Germline assignment: CDR1 MDHEN and CDR2 SYDVKM. CDR3 size: 15 residues. The junction had 6 bases not matched to a gene; V was cut back by 5 bases and J by 5 bases. Here the CDR3 reads CASSGPGQGTGELFF. The DNA for the CDR3 is TGTGCCAGCAGTGGGCCGGGACAGGGAACCGGGGAGCTGTTTTTT.

The rearrangement links TRBV30 to TRBJ2-1; 8 positions match TRBD1. Germline CDR1 and CDR2: GTSNPN and SVGIG (reference sequence). J was trimmed by 6 bases and V by 4 bases; bases with no gene match: 5. The CDR3 runs to 13 residues. The CDR3 here is CAWNAGQGNEQFF. CDR3 sequence (DNA): TGTGCCTGGAATGCCGGACAGGGCAATGAGCAGTTCTTC.

This clone turned up a few times. The V and J genes are TRBV2 and TRBJ1-1, with a possible D match to TRBD1 (5 bases). The CDR3 has 16 residues. V was pared by 5 bases and J by 2 bases, with 18 bases between. Germline V lookup: CDR1 SNHLY, CDR2 FYNNEI. CDR3 loop: CASSYELGQTNTEAFF. The CDR3 region has the DNA TGTGCCAGCAGTTATGAATTGGGGCAGACCAACACTGAAGCTTTCTTT.